This T cell receptor beta chain was obtained from a study of read filtering for tumor transcriptome and immune sequencing. Across the study: RNA-seq yielded only about 75 to 1,400 TCR reads, IR-seq about 4.05 to 11 million.

From roughly 400 ng of RNA, a library with molecular barcoded alpha/delta and beta/gamma adaptors was made. TCRdb recomputed calls from the reads with MiXCR, one row per CDR3 protein. Of more than 100,000 distinct CDR3 sequences detected, about an eighth appear once; the ten largest clones hold 11%. CDR3 length: 16 residues. Germline CDR1 and CDR2: MNHNS and SASEGT. With 2 bases removed from V and 6 bases from J, the gap between germline ends came to 20 bases. At the time of active disease, bone marrow was collected from every patient. General study results and limits: Compared with RNA-seq, IR-seq gave much higher clonotype depth and reliability. The CD138-negative fraction was mixed bone marrow immune cells, not pure T cells.

This clonotype was picked up a small number of times. Its antigen is undetermined. Sequencing used a population of CD138-negative cells sorted from bone marrow. V usage is TRBV6-1 and J usage is TRBJ2-7; D may correspond to TRBD1 or TRBD2 (5 bases each). The sequence was obtained from a donor aged 40 or over with multiple myeloma. DNA of the CDR3: TGTGCCAGCAGTGAAAACGGAGGACAATTACGTAGCGAGCAGTACTTC. Translating gives CASSENGGQLRSEQYF.